The entry below gives a single T cell receptor (beta chain) sequence along with its context. This sample was included in a study of T cells in Graves' hyperthyroidism and ophthalmopathy. Study context: Peripheral blood was drawn at first diagnosis, prior to all treatment.

The source material, RNA transcripts, was used to amplify TCR beta CDR3 regions. A set of HTBI primers served as the primers for a first-round RT-PCR of the TCR CDR3. TCRdb re-called the multiplex PCR reads with MiXCR, one entry per CDR3 protein. The profile shows about 250,000 distinct CDR3 sequences, approximately 20% of them singletons. The PBMCs studied were ones that came from about 10 ml fresh peripheral blood. The sequencing sample was made of blood. The sequence derives from a man younger than 45 with Graves' ophthalmopathy.

CDR3 sequence: CAWTRGQGLLNEQFF. The CDR3 bases are TGTGCCTGGACCCGGGGACAGGGTCTTCTGAATGAGCAGTTCTTC. This chain uses TRBV30 with TRBJ2-1, with 9 bases that match TRBD1. V was clipped by 4 bases and J by 7 bases; unmatched bases: 11. CDR1 is GTSNPN and CDR2 is SVGIG in the germline V gene (reference sequence). The CDR3 length is 15 residues.